This T cell receptor (beta chain) was captured in a study of cytomegalovirus exposure and HLA in healthy donors. Study results and caveats: The listing of 150 to 200 TCR beta chains classed them as cytomegalovirus-associated.

Turning to this clone: Its antigen is as yet unknown.

Researchers ran the PCR with 60 Vbeta and 13 Jbeta primers. Profiling relied on immunoSEQ multiplex PCR, and the TCRdb table lists in-frame clones only, not all of them. Of about 150,000 clones in the sample, around four fifths were seen once. V dropped 8 bases and J dropped 2; count of bases not matched to a gene: 15. Germline V gene data show CDR1 as MDHEN and CDR2 as SYDVKM. The CDR3 contains 16 residues. This TCR was recovered from a man younger than 35 in good health and CMV-seronegative. The sequenced sample consisted of PBMCs. This chain connects TRBV28 to TRBJ2-7, with 7 bases fitting TRBD1. CDR3: CASHNLPGTEAYEQYF. The DNA of the CDR3 is TGTGCCAGCCATAATTTACCTGGGACAGAAGCCTACGAGCAGTACTTC.